This TCR beta chain comes out of a study of T cells in Graves' hyperthyroidism and ophthalmopathy (dated 2019 in TCRdb). Some background on the complete study: TCR V-J signatures able to tell the groups apart were searched for in a discovery cohort of 100 patients, of whom roughly 42 had Graves' ophthalmopathy and 57 had stable Graves' hyperthyroidism. Whether ophthalmopathy could be predicted prospectively was tested in an independent validation cohort made up of about 18 hyperthyroidism patients plus 17 patients who later progressed to ophthalmopathy. The 95 to 100 discovery patients were randomly divided into training and test sets at a 7:3 ratio. Thyroid tissue and blood T-cell repertoires from roughly six Graves' hyperthyroidism patients were also compared in the study. Following sampling, methimazole starting at 30 mg daily was given to hyperthyroidism patients, and high-dose intravenous methylprednisolone was given to ophthalmopathy patients. The paper describes TCR Vbeta CDR3 sequencing of 135 peripheral blood samples, made up of approximately 40 ophthalmopathy patients, around 73 hyperthyroidism patients and roughly 17 progressor patients.

A patient counted as having stable Graves' hyperthyroidism if no progression to ophthalmopathy occurred over 18 months of follow-up. Hyperthyroidism patients were aged 18 to 65 years and newly diagnosed, with disease duration of less than 2 months. The study excluded patients with uncontrolled infections, other autoimmune diseases, pregnancy or lactation. Diagnoses relied on clinical symptoms, serum thyroxine and TRAb, thyroid ultrasound and orbital computed tomography. Total RNA was extracted using Trizol reagent, and RNA quality was assessed on an Agilent 2100 Bioanalyzer. This clonotype was detected ten times or more. Its target antigen remains unknown. No much larger clone exists at a distance of one base, and base qualities are not known. Trimming takes 6 bases off V and 2 bases off J; junction bases not matched to a gene: 7. From the cysteine through the phenylalanine, the CDR3 covers 13 amino acids. Solely the CDR3 DNA is kept, with 39 bases framed from the first base. CDR1 and CDR2 are drawn from the germline V gene: SQVTM, ANQGSEA.

The TCR beta CDR3 regions were amplified from RNA transcripts. The first round of RT-PCR for the TCR CDR3 was performed with the HTBI primer set and the Qiagen OneStep RT-PCR kit. A second multiplex PCR round built the libraries, followed by size selection and purification. Libraries were sequenced paired-end with 100 bp reads on an Illumina HiSeq2000. For the original study's pipeline: SOAPnuke was used to process the raw data, throwing out any read that contained adapters or uncalled bases, had a mean Phred below 15, or lacked an exact constant-primer or identifier match. High-quality paired reads were merged using COPE v1.2.5, and each unique nucleotide sequence was defined as a clonotype. MiTCR v1.1 was used to align clonotypes to the IMGT TRBV, TRBD and TRBJ reference segments. Only V-J combinations with frequency above 0.0001, covering 99% to 99.2% of repertoires, were analysed. The TCS score was defined as F50 (clonal expansion) divided by E x V (chaos), with BLOSUM62-based TCRdist calculated between CDR3 peptides within each V-J. Welch's t-statistics and random forest reduced roughly 540 V-J features to 13, which were used in a naive Bayes classifier (R e1071). Clones were called with MiXCR by TCRdb after fastp trimmed the public reads at Q25, and only in-frame beta chains were retained. Identical CDR3 protein sequences are pooled into one entry, listed with their most common genes and DNA. These V and J calls derive from TCRdb rather than the authors' analysis. The sample yields about 540,000 distinct CDR3 sequences; around 45% were counted once. Clones ranked in the top ten supply approximately 8.2% of the sample.

Study-wide conclusions, independent of this receptor: In validation, progression to ophthalmopathy was predicted by the model with around 71% sensitivity and 72.22% specificity, a median of 6.5 months before onset. Most expanded thyroid clonotypes (frequency above 0.001) were also detected in blood, suggesting blood repertoires may reflect thyroid immune responses. No statistical method was used to fix the sample size in advance, and group allocation was not hidden from the investigators. In cross-validation, a model built on a 13 V-J signature told ophthalmopathy apart from stable hyperthyroidism with approximately 91% sensitivity and roughly 81% specificity, and in testing the same model reached 80%/75%.

The sample was peripheral blood or thyroid tissue (not recorded which). The chain joins TRBV29-1 to TRBJ2-7, and 7 bases in between align with TRBD1. The origin of this receptor is a woman aged 18 to 35 with Graves' hyperthyroidism. Donor details come from another sample of the same person, matched by shared clones. In nucleotides, the sequence is TGCAGCGTCAACAGGGGCGAGACCTACGAGCAGTACTTC. This codes for CSVNRGETYEQYF.